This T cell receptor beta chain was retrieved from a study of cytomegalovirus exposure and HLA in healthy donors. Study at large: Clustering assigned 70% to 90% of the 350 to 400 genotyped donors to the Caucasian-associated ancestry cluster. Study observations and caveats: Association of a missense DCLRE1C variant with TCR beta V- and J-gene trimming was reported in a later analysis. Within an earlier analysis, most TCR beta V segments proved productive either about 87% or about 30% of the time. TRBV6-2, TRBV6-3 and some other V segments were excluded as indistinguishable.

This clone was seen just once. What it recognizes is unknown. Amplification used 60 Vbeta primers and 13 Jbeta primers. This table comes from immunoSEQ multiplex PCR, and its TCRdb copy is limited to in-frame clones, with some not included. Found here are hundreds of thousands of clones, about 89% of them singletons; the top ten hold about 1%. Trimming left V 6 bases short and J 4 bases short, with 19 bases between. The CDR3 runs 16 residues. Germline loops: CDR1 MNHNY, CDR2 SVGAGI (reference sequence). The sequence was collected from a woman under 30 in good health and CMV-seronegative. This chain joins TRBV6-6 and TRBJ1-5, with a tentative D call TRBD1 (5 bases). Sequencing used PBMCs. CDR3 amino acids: CASSEIRRGGNQPQHF. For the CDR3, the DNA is TGTGCCAGCAGCGAAATACGGAGGGGTGGTAATCAGCCCCAGCATTTT.